This TCR beta chain is from a study of shared clonotypes between healthy human individuals. Profiled with immunoSEQ multiplex PCR; TCRdb holds only in-frame clones, not every one. The repertoire holds millions of clones, with roughly 95% as singletons. The CDR3 totals 16 residues. V was pared by 3 bases and J by 0 bases, with 13 bases between. Germline values: CDR1 MDHEN, CDR2 SYDVKM. Sequencing was done on a sample of naive CD4+ T cells sorted from blood. Subset described: CD45RA+ positively selected. This chain connects TRBV28 to TRBJ2-3; D gene uncertain. This clonotype originated in a young man in good health. In nucleotides, the CDR3 is TGTGCCAGCAGTTTCTCCCGCAGGAGAAGCACAGATACGCAGTATTTT. Its translation is CASSFSRRRSTDTQYF.